The clone carrying this T cell receptor beta chain was found once. Sequencing used immunoSEQ multiplex PCR; TCRdb keeps in-frame clones, though not all of them. The table lists over 100,000 clones, 91% of them singletons. These data are taken from a study of PD-L1 blockade in urothelial cancer. Trimming removed 4 bases from V and 5 bases from J; junction bases left unmatched: 15. The CDR3 contains 18 residues. In germline, CDR1 is SGHDT, CDR2 YYEEEE. Time point defined: peripheral blood 6 weeks after treatment start. The source is a man aged 55 to 69 with urothelial cancer. The chain recombines TRBV5-6 with TRBJ2-3; 11 bases fit TRBD2. Sequenced material: PBMCs, taken around atezolizumab (anti-PD-L1) treatment. CDR3 sequence: CASSADTPGLAVLDTQYF. The DNA for the CDR3 is TGTGCCAGCAGCGCTGATACCCCGGGACTAGCGGTTTTAGATACGCAGTATTTT.